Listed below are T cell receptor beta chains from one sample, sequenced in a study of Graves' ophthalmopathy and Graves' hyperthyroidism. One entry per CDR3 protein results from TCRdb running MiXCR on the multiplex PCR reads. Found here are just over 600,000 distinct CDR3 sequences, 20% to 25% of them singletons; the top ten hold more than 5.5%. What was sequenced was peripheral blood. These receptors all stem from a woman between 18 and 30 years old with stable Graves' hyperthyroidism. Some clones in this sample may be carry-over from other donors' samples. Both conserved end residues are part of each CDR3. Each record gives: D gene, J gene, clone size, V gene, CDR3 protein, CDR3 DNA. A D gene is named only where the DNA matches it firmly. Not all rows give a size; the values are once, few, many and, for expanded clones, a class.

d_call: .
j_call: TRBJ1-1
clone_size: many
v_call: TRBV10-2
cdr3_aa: CASSEAQRGALVTEAFF
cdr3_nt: TGCGCCAGCAGTGAGGCTCAACGGGGGGCCCTCGTTACTGAAGCTTTCTTT

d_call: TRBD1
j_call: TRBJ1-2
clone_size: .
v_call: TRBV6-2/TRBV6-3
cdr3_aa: CASSYSTRMRDRGLGYTF
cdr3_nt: TGTGCCAGCAGTTACTCTACGAGGATGCGGGACAGGGGCCTTGGCTACACCTTC

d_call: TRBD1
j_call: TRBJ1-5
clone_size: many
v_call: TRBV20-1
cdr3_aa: CSASLTGYSNQPQHF
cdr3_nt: TGCAGTGCTAGCCTGACAGGGTATAGCAATCAGCCCCAGCATTTT

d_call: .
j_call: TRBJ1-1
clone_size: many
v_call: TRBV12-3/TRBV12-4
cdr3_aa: CASSLAPDTEAFF
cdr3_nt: TGTGCCAGCAGTTTAGCGCCGGACACTGAAGCTTTCTTT

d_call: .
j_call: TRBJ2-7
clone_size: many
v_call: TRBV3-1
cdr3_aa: CASSQDRVFYEQYF
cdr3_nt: TGTGCCAGCAGCCAAGACAGGGTGTTCTACGAGCAGTACTTC

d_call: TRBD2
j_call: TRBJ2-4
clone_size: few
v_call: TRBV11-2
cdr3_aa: CASSNNPGLDIQYF
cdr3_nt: TGTGCCAGCAGCAACAACCCCGGACTAGACATTCAGTACTTC

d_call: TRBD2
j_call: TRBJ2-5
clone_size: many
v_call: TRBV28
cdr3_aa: CASSRLAGVIGETQYF
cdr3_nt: TGTGCCAGCAGTAGACTAGCGGGAGTGATTGGAGAGACCCAGTACTTC

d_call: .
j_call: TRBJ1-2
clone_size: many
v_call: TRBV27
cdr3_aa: CASSSGTRQAYGYTF
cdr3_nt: TGTGCCAGCAGTTCCGGGACGCGACAAGCCTATGGCTACACCTTC

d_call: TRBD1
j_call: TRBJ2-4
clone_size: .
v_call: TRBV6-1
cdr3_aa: CASSGTGGPDIQYF
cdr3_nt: TGTGCCAGCAGCGGGACAGGGGGCCCGGACATTCAGTACTTC

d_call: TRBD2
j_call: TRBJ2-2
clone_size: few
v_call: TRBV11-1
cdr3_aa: CASSLEGTTNTGELFF
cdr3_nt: TGTGCCAGCAGCTTAGAGGGGACTACGAACACCGGGGAGCTGTTTTTT

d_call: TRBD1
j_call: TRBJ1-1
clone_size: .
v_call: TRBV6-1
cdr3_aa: CASSMVQGVTEAFF
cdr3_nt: TGTGCCAGCAGTATGGTCCAGGGGGTAACTGAAGCTTTCTTT

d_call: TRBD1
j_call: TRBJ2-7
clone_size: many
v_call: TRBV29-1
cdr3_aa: CSVEVPTGVLSYEQYF
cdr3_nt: TGCAGCGTTGAAGTTCCGACAGGGGTCCTCTCCTACGAGCAGTACTTC

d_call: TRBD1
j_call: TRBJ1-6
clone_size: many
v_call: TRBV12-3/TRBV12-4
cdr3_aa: CASSKTGGGMSPLHF
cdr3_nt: TGTGCCAGCAGCAAGACAGGGGGCGGTATGTCACCCCTCCACTTT

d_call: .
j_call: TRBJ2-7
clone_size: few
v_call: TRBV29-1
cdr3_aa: CSVDLDGTYEQYF
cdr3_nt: TGCAGCGTTGACCTTGACGGAACCTACGAGCAGTACTTC

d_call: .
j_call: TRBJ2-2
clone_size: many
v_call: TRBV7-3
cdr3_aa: CASSFRGPGTGELFF
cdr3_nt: TGTGCCAGCAGCTTCCGGGGGCCGGGGACCGGGGAGCTGTTTTTT

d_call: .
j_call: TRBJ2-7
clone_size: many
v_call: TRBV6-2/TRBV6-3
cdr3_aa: CASSTEIYEQYF
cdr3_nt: TGTGCCAGCAGCACCGAGATATACGAGCAGTACTTC

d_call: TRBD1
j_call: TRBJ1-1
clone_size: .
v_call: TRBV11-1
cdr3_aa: CASSLDRPMNTEAFF
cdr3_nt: TGCGCCAGCAGCTTGGACAGGCCGATGAACACTGAAGCTTTCTTT

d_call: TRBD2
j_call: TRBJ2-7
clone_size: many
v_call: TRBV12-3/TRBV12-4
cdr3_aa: CASSLAPQAGAYEQYF
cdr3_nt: TGTGCCAGCAGTTTAGCGCCCCAGGCGGGGGCCTACGAGCAGTACTTC

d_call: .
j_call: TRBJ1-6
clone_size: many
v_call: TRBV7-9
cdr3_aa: CASSSTGPNSPLHF
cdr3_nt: TGTGCCAGCAGCTCCACAGGGCCTAATTCACCCCTCCACTTT

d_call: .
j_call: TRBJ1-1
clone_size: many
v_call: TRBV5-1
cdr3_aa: CASRDGGTEAFF
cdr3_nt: TGCGCCAGCCGGGACGGGGGGACTGAAGCTTTCTTT

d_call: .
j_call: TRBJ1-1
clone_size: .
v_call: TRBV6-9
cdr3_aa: CASSPSLTLTVNTEAFF
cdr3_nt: TGTGCCAGCAGCCCATCCCTGACATTGACAGTGAACACTGAAGCTTTCTTT

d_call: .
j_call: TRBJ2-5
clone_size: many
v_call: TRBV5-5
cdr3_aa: CASSTLEGVKTQYF
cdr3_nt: TGTGCCAGCAGCACCCTGGAGGGCGTCAAGACCCAGTACTTC

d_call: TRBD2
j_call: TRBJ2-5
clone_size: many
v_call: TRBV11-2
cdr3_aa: CASSLTIGLAGGQETQYF
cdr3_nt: TGTGCCAGCAGCCTCACAATAGGACTAGCGGGGGGCCAAGAGACCCAGTACTTC

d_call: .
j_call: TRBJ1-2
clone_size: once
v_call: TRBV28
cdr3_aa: CASSLHRDYGYTF
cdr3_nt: TGTGCCAGCAGTTTGCACAGGGATTATGGCTACACCTTC

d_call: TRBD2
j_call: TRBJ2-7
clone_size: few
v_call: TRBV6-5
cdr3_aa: CASGPLGTKGTSGGRAHEQYF
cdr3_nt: TGTGCCAGCGGTCCCTTGGGCACAAAAGGCACTTCGGGCGGGAGGGCCCACGAGCAGTACTTC

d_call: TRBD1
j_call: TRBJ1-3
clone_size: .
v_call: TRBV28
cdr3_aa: CASSLRGQGFGNTIYF
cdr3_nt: TGTGCCAGCAGTTTAAGGGGACAGGGGTTCGGAAACACCATATATTTT

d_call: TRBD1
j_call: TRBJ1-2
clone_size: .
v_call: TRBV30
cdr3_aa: CAWSSPDRGNFGYTF
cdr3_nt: TGTGCCTGGAGTTCTCCGGACAGGGGAAATTTTGGCTACACCTTC

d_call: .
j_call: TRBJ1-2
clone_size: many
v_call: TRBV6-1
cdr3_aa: CASSVSEGGYGYTF
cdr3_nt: TGTGCCAGCAGTGTTAGTGAGGGTGGCTATGGCTACACCTTC

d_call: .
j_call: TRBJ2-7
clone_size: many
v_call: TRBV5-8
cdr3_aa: CASSPRPGSYEQYF
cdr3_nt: TGTGCCAGCAGCCCCAGGCCGGGTTCATACGAGCAGTACTTC

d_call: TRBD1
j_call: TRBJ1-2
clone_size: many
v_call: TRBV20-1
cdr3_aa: CSARVRDRGFGGYTF
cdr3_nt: TGCAGTGCTAGAGTCCGGGACAGGGGTTTTGGTGGCTACACCTTC

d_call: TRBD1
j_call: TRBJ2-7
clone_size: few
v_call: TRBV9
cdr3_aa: CASSAGDRSSYEQYF
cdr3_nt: TGTGCCAGCAGCGCCGGGGACAGGAGCTCCTACGAGCAGTACTTC

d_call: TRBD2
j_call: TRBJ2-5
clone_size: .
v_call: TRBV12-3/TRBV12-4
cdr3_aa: CASSSGTSGSETQYF
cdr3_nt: TGTGCCAGCAGTTCGGGGACTAGTGGATCGGAGACCCAGTACTTC

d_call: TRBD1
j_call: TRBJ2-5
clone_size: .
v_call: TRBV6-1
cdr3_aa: CASRRDRVETKYF
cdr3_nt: TGTGCCAGCAGACGAGACAGGGTTGAGACCAAGTACTTC

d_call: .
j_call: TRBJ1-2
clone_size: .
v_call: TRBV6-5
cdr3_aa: CASSSLLSGAYGYTF
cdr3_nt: TGTGCCAGCAGTTCCCTTCTCTCAGGGGCCTATGGCTACACCTTC

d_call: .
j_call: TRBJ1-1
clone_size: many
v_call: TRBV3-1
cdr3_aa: CASSQDLSYTEAFF
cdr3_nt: TGTGCCAGCAGCCAAGATCTAAGTTACACTGAAGCTTTCTTT

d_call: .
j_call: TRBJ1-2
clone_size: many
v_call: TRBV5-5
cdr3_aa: CASSHVGGLFGYTF
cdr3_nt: TGTGCCAGCAGCCACGTCGGGGGGCTCTTTGGCTACACCTTC

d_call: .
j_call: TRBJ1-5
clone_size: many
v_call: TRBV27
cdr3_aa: CASRLTGRSNQPQHF
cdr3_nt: TGTGCCAGCAGACTGACTGGCAGGAGCAATCAGCCCCAGCATTTT

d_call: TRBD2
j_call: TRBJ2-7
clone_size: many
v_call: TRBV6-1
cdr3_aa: CASSTPGLAGVNEQYF
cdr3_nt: TGTGCCAGCAGCACTCCCGGACTAGCGGGAGTCAACGAGCAGTACTTC

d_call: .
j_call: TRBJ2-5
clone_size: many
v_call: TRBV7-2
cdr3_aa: CASSPVAGMGETQYF
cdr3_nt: TGTGCCAGCAGCCCCGTGGCGGGCATGGGGGAGACCCAGTACTTC